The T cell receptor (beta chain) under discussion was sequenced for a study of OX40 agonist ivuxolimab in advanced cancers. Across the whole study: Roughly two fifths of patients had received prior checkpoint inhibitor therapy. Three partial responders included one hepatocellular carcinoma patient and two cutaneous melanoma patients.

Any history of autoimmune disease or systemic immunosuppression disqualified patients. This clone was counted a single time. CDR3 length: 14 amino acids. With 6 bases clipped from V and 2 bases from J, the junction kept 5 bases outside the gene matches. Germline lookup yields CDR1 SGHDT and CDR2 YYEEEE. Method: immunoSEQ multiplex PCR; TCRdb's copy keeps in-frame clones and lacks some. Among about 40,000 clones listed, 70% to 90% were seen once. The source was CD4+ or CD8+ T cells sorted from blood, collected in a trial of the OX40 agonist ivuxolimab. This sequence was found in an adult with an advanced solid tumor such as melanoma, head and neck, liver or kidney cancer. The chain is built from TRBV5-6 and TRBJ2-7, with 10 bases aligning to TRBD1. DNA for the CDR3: TGTGCCAGCACCTACGGGACAGGGGCCTACGAGCAGTACTTC. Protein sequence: CASTYGTGAYEQYF.